The clone carrying this T cell receptor beta chain has more than one count but fewer than ten. What it binds is unknown. These data belong to a study of T-cell memory formation after mild COVID-19. This CDR3 has 13 amino acids. The germline CDR1 and CDR2 sequences are GTSNPN and SVGIG (reference sequence). TCR alpha and TCR beta cDNA libraries carrying sample barcodes and UMIs were produced by 5'RACE using constant-segment primers. TCRdb reprocessed the 5' RACE reads via MiXCR and lists one record per CDR3 protein. The top ten hold 20% to 25% of the sample, which has a few hundred thousand distinct CDR3 sequences, about a sixth seen once. Findings and caveats of the study: Contracting CD8+ clones were enriched in EMRA, CD4+ mainly in CM and EM.

The origin of this receptor is a man aged 18 to 29 who had mild COVID-19 (a few samples of this study predate the infection). Cell type and time point are not known. V and J are TRBV30 and TRBJ2-1; either TRBD1 or TRBD2 may fit D (5 bases each). Source material: PBMCs or a T cell subset sorted from them (not recorded which). This CDR3 is CALEGLSYNEQFF. The CDR3 region has the DNA TGTGCTCTCGAGGGGCTTTCCTACAATGAGCAGTTCTTC.